The clone carrying this T cell receptor (beta chain) was observed a few times. The sample belongs to a study of blood T cell repertoires in COVID-19. Turning to the study itself: COVID-19 samples collected from the United States, Italy and Spain covered acute and convalescent phases. PBMCs, B-cell-depleted T cells, or T cells were the source of the cDNA or gDNA that made up the material.

Under the authors' procedure: Amplification of reference gene primers was used by the study to estimate nucleated cell counts. Generated by immunoSEQ multiplex PCR, the TCRdb table keeps only in-frame clones and is missing some. V and J calls and clone size come straight from that table; D and trimming were deduced from the DNA. The table lists under 250,000 clones, 83% of them singletons, with around 8.1% in the top ten. The CDR3 is 15 residues long. Trimming left V 6 bases short and J 0 bases short, with 12 bases between. CDR1 is MNHEY and CDR2 is SVGAGI in the germline V gene. Sequenced input: peripheral blood. The chain is built from TRBV6-5 and TRBJ1-3; D remains unclear. This TCR was recovered from a man aged 40-55 years with active or convalescent COVID-19. The CDR3 loop is CASRVGQNSGNTIYF. CDR3 coding DNA: TGTGCCAGCAGAGTTGGGCAAAACTCTGGAAACACCATATATTTT.